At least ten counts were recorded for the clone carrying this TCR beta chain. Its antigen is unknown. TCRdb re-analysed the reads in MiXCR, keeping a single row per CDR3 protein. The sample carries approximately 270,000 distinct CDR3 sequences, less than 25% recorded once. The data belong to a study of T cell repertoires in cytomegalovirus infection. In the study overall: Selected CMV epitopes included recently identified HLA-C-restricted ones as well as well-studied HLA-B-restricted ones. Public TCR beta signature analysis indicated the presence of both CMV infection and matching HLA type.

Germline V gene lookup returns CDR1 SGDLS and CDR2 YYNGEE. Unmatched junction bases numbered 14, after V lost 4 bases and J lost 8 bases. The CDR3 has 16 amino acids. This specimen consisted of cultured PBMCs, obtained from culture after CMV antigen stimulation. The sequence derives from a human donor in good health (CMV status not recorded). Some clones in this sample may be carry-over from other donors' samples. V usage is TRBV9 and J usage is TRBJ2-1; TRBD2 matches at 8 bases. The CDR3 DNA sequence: TGTGCCAGCAGCACCTTAGCGGGGCAAGCGAGGGATGAGCAGTTCTTC. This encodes CASSTLAGQARDEQFF. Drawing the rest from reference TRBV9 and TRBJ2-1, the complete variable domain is DSGVTQTPKHLITATGQRVTLRCSPRSGDLSVYWYQQSLDQGLQFLIQYYNGEERAKGNILERFSAQQFPDLHSELNLSSLELGDSALYFCASSTLAGQARDEQFFGPGTRLTVL.